This TCR beta chain was obtained from a study of cytomegalovirus exposure and HLA in healthy donors. J gave up 8 bases and V 3 bases, and 8 bases lay outside the gene matches. The germline V gene encodes CDR1 MDHEN and CDR2 SYDVKM. The CDR3 extends over 15 amino acids. Of note for this clone: What it binds is not known.

With 60 Vbeta and 13 Jbeta primers, the PCR was carried out. Sequencing used immunoSEQ multiplex PCR; TCRdb keeps in-frame clones, though not all of them. This sample has some 130,000 clones, with approximately 80% found just once. Regarding the study as a whole: The study assumed roughly uniform donor sequencing depth for presence/absence analyses.

The rearrangement joins TRBV28 to TRBJ2-1, with TRBD1 matching 9 bases. This TCR was recovered from a woman between 40 and 50 years old in good health and CMV-seronegative. Sample: PBMCs. The DNA for the CDR3 is TGTGCCAGCAGTTTGCTCGGACAGGGGATACATGAGCAGTTCTTC. This sequence encodes CASSLLGQGIHEQFF.